This is a list of T cell receptor beta chains from one sample in a study of cytomegalovirus exposure and HLA in healthy donors. Profiled with immunoSEQ multiplex PCR; TCRdb holds only in-frame clones, not every one. The sample includes approximately 190,000 clones, 81% seen only once; the top ten take 3% to 4%. The sample consisted of PBMCs. All receptors derive from a man aged 45-65 years in good health and CMV-seronegative. Both conserved end residues are part of each CDR3. The order of the fields is J gene, clone size, D gene, V gene, CDR3 protein, CDR3 DNA. A D gene is named only where the DNA matches it firmly. For some rows the clone size is stated as once, few or many, or as a class when expanded; others skip it.

TRBJ1-3 NA NA TRBV7-9 CSSSFSNEGTIYF TGTTCCAGCAGCTTCTCGAACGAGGGCACCATATATTTT
TRBJ2-1 NA NA TRBV9 CASSGIAVTYNEQFF TGTGCCAGCAGCGGAATAGCGGTAACCTACAATGAGCAGTTCTTC
TRBJ2-3 NA NA TRBV6-5 CASSYSGSDTQYF TGTGCCAGCAGTTACTCGGGCTCAGATACGCAGTATTTT
TRBJ2-7 NA NA TRBV5-6 CASSPLGSSYEQYF TGTGCCAGCAGCCCGTTAGGGAGCTCCTACGAGCAGTACTTC
TRBJ1-2 few TRBD1 TRBV4-2 CASSQGRTGDYGYTF TGTGCCAGCAGCCAAGGTCGGACAGGCGACTATGGCTACACCTTC
TRBJ2-7 NA TRBD1 TRBV27 CASRGQGKYEQYF TGTGCCAGCAGGGGACAGGGGAAGTACGAGCAGTACTTC
TRBJ1-5 NA NA TRBV5-5 CASSFWGDSNQPQHF TGTGCCAGCAGCTTTTGGGGAGATAGCAATCAGCCCCAGCATTTT
TRBJ2-7 NA TRBD1 TRBV5-1 CASSLRTGTTYEQYF TGCGCCAGCAGCTTGAGGACAGGAACGACCTACGAGCAGTACTTC
TRBJ1-2 NA NA TRBV6-5 CASSYLGGNGYTF TGTGCCAGCAGTTACCTGGGGGGAAATGGCTACACCTTC
TRBJ1-6 NA NA TRBV5-1 CASSADTFHSPLHF TGCGCCAGCAGCGCGGACACTTTTCACTCACCCCTCCACTTT
TRBJ1-2 few TRBD1 TRBV30 CAASGGIGYGYTF TGTGCCGCCTCAGGGGGCATTGGATACGGCTACACCTTC
TRBJ1-6 NA TRBD1 TRBV5-1 CASSPRQGYNSPLHF TGCGCCAGCAGCCCTCGACAGGGGTATAATTCACCCCTCCACTTT
TRBJ1-4 NA NA TRBV6-1 CASSGQGGLRELFF TGTGCCAGCAGTGGTCAGGGAGGACTGCGGGAACTGTTTTTT
TRBJ1-2 NA NA TRBV25-1 CASSTGYGYTF TGTGCCAGCAGTACTGGCTATGGCTACACCTTC